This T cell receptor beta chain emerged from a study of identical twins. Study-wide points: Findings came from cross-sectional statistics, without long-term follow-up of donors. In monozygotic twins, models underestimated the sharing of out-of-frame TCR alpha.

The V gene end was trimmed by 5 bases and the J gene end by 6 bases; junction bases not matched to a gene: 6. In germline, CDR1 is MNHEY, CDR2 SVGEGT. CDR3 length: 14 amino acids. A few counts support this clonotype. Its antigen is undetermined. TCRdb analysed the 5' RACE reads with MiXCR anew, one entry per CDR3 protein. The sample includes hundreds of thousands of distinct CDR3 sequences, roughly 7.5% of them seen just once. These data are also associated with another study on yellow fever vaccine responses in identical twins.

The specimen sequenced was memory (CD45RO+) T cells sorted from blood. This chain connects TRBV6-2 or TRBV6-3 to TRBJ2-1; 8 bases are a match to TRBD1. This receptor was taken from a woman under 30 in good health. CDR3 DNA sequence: TGTGCCAGCAGTAGACAGGGGACCCCCAATGAGCAGTTCTTC. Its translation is CASSRQGTPNEQFF.